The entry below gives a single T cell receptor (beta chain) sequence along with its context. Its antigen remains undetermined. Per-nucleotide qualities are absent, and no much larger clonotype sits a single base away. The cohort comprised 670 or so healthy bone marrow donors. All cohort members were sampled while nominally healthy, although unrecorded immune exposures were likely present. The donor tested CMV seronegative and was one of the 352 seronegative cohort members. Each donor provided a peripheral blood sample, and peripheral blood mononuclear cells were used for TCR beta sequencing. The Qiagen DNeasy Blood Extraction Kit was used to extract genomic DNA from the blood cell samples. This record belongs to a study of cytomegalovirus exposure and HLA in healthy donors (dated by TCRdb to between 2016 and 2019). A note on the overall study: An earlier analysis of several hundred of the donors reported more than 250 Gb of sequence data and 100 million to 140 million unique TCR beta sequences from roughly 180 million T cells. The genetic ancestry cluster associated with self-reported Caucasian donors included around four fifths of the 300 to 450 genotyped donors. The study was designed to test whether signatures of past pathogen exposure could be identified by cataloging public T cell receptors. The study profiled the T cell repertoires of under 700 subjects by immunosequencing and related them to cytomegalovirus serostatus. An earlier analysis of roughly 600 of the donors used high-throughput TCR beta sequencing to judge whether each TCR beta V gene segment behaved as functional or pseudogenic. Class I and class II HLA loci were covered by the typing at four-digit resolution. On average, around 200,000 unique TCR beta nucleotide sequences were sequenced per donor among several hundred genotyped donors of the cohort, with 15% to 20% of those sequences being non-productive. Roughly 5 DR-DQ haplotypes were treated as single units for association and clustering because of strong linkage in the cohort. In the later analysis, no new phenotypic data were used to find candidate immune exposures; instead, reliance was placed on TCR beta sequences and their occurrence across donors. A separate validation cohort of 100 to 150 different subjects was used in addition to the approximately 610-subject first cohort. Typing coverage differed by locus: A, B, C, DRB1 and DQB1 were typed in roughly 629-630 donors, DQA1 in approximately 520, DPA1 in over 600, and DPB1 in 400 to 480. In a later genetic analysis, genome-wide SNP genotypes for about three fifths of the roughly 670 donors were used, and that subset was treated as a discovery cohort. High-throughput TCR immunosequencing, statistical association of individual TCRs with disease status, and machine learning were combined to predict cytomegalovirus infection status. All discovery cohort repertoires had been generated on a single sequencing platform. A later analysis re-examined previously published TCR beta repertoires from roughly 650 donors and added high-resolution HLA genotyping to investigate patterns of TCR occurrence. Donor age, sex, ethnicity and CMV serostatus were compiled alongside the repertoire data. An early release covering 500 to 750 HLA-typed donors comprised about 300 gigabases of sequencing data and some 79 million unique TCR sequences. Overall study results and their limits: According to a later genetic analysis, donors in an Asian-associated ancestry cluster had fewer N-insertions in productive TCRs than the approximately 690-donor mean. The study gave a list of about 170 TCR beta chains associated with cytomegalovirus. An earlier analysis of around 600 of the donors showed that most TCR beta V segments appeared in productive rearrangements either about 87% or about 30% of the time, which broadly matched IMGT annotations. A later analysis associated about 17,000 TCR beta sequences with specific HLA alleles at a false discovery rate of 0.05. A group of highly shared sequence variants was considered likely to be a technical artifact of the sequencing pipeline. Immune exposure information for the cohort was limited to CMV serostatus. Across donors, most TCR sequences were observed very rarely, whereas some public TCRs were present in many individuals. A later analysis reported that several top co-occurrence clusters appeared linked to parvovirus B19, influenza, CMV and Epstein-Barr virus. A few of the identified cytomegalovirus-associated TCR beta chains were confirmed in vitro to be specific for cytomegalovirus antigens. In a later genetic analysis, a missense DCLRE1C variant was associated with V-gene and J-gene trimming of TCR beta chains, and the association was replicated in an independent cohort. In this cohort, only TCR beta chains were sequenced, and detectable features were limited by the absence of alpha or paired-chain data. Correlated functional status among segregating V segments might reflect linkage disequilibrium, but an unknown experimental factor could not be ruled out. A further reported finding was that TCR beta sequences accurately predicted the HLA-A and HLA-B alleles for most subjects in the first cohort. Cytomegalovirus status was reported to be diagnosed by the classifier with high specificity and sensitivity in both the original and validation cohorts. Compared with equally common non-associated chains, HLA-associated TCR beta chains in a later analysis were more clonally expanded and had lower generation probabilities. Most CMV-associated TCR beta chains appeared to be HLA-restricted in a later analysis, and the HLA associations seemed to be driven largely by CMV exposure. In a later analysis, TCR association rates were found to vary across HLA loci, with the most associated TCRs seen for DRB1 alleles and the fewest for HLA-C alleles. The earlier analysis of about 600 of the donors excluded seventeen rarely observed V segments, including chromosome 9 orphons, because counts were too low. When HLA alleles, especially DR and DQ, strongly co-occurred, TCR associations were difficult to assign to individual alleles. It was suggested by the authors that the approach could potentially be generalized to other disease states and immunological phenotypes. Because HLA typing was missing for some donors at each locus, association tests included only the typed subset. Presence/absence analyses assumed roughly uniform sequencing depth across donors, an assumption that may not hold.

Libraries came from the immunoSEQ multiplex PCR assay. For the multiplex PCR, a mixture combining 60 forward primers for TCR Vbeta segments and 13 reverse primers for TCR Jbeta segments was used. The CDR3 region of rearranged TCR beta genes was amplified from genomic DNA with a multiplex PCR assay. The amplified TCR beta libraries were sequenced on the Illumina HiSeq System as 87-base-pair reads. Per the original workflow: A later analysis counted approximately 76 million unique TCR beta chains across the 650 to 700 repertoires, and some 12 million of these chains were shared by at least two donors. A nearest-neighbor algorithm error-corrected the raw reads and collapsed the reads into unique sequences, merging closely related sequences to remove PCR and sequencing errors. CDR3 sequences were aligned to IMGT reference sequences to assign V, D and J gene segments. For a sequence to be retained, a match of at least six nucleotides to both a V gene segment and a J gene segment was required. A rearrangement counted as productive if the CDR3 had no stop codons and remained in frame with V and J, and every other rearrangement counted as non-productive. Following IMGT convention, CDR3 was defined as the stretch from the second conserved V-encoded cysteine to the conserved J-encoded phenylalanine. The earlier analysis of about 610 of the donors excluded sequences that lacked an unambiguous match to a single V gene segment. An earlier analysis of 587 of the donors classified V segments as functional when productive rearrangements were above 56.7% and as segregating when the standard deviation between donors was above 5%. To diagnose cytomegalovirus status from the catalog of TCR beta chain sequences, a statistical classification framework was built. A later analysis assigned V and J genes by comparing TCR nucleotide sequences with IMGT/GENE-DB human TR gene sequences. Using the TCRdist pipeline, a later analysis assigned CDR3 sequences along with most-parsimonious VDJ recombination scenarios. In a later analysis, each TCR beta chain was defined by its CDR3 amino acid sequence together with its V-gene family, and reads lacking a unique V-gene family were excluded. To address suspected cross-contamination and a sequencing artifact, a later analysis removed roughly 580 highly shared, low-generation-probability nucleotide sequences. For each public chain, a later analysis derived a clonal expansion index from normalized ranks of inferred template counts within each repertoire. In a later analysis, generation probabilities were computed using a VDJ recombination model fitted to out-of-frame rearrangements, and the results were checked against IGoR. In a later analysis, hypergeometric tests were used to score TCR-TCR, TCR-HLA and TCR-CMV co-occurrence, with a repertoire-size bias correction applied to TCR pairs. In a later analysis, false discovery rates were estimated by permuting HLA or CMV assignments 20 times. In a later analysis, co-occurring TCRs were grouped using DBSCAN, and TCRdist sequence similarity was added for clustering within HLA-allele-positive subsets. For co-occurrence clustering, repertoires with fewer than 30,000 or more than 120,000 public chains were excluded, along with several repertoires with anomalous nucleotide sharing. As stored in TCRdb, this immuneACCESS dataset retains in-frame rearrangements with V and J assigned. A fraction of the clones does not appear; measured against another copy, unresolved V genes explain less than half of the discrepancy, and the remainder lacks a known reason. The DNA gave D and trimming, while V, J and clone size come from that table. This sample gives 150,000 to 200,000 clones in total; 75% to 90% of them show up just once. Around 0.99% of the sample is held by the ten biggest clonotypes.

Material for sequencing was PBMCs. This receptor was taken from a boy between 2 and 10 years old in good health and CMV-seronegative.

CDR3 reads: CAWSVRGEQFF. The nucleotide sequence is TGTGCCTGGAGTGTACGGGGTGAGCAGTTCTTC. The chain joins TRBV30 to TRBJ2-1; TRBD2 is perhaps the D gene, given 5 matching bases. The germline V gene (reference sequence) yields GTSNPN for CDR1 and SVGIG for CDR2. Trimming costs V 0 bases and J 9 bases, and their ends lie 6 bases apart. The CDR3 runs 11 amino acids, cysteine and phenylalanine included. Only CDR3 DNA is held: 33 bases, read in frame from base 1.